Listed here is a single T cell receptor (beta chain). This clone's antigen is unknown. Base qualities are not at hand, and no much larger clone is one base apart. The data were taken from a study of T cells in localized non-small cell lung cancer (dated by TCRdb to 2019 to 2021). As for the study more broadly: The study examined T cell repertoires in roughly 240 patients with early-stage NSCLC and compared tumors with uninvolved tumor-adjacent lungs. The cohort was made up of a few hundred treatment-naive NSCLC patients whose localized lung tumors had been resected. A mean age of roughly 64 years was recorded for the NSCLC patients, of whom more than 120 were male and some 99 were female. The investigation overall reported the following: Because multi-region tumor sequencing was not done, intratumor heterogeneity could not be ruled out. Because the study design was exploratory, TCR variables were selected using unadjusted p-values without false-discovery rate correction. Longer overall survival was associated with higher blood T cell density, whereas shorter survival was associated with higher adjacent-lung clonality. Uninvolved tumor-adjacent lung showed the highest T cell clonality, higher than tumor, which suggests more focused antigenic responses in the uninvolved tumor-adjacent lung. Of the top 100 tumor clones, a median of 57 were detected in paired uninvolved adjacent lung; 28 were also among that lung's top 100.

TCR beta CDR3 regions were sequenced from DNA using the immunoSEQ Assay. On the authors' methods: T cell density was computed as TCR beta template counts normalized to usable DNA estimated by amplifying housekeeping genes. Richness was estimated using the preseqR package, with extrapolation to 400,000 templates for PBMC samples and to 120,000 templates for tissue samples. Clonality was calculated as one minus Pielou's evenness. Tissue-enriched TCRs were identified through differential abundance testing performed on productive amino-acid clonotypes, with a minimum total count of 5 and an alpha of 0.1. The Jaccard Index and the Morisita Overlap Index were used to measure repertoire overlap between compartments. GLIPH grouped TCR beta CDR3s together with public tetramer-defined viral CDR3s, and a viral motif had to include at least three viral sequences and show V-gene enrichment. This immuneACCESS table, as held by TCRdb, lists in-frame sequences with V and J called but not all clones. Of the missing ones, under half trace to an unresolved V gene in checked studies; the others have no known cause. That table furnishes V, J and clone size, whereas the DNA furnished D and trimming. Within this sample are 15,000 to 20,000 clones, with around four fifths of them counted one time only. Over 25% of the sample is in the top ten clones.

At diagnosis, tumor, uninvolved tumor-adjacent lung and peripheral blood were collected and then preserved as a mix of FFPE and fresh-frozen material. For TCR repertoire profiling, blood samples were analyzed as peripheral blood mononuclear cells. V and J lose 0 bases and 9 bases, and a span of 7 bases separates them. Per the germline V gene, SGDLS is the CDR1 and YYNGEE is the CDR2. The CDR3 spans 12 residues, from the cysteine through the phenylalanine. Only the CDR3 portion is preserved as DNA: 36 bases, with reading frame beginning at the first base. The sequencing here drew on peripheral blood, taken before any cancer treatment. The source of this sequence is a female donor of 60 years or more with stage I lung adenocarcinoma. The chain links TRBV9 with TRBJ2-1; TRBD1 is a possible D gene, resting on 5 matching bases. The DNA sequence is TGTGCCAGCAGCGTAGGGGGCGGTGAGCAGTTCTTC. Its protein is CASSVGGGEQFF.